These T cell receptor beta chains were read from a single sample in a study of beta chain features in type 1 diabetes. TCRdb's table, derived via immunoSEQ multiplex PCR, lists solely in-frame clones and lacks some. Of a few hundred thousand clones listed, under 20% are singletons. Specimen: naive CD4+ T cells from blood. These receptor sequences come from a man aged 30 to 39 with type 1 diabetes. CDR3s include the opening cysteine and the closing phenylalanine or tryptophan. Each record gives: V gene, D gene, clone size, J gene, CDR3 protein, CDR3 DNA. The D gene is left open where the match is weak. Clone size is stated in some rows and not others, as once, few, many or a class when expanded.

V gene: TRBV4-1
D gene: NA
clone size: few
J gene: TRBJ1-1
CDR3 protein: CASSPRNLANTEAFF
CDR3 DNA: TGCGCCAGCAGCCCCCGCAACCTGGCCAACACTGAAGCTTTCTTT

V gene: TRBV11-2
D gene: NA
clone size: NA
J gene: TRBJ2-1
CDR3 protein: CASSLDPYNEQFF
CDR3 DNA: TGTGCCAGCAGCTTAGACCCATACAATGAGCAGTTCTTC

V gene: TRBV7-2
D gene: TRBD1
clone size: few
J gene: TRBJ1-3
CDR3 protein: CASSNRQGDTIYF
CDR3 DNA: TGTGCCAGCAGCAATCGACAGGGAGACACCATATATTTT

V gene: TRBV2
D gene: NA
clone size: NA
J gene: TRBJ2-1
CDR3 protein: CATTGNNEQFF
CDR3 DNA: TGTGCCACAACCGGTAACAATGAGCAGTTCTTC

V gene: TRBV4-1
D gene: NA
clone size: NA
J gene: TRBJ2-5
CDR3 protein: CASSPGNVRETQYF
CDR3 DNA: TGCGCCAGCAGCCCCGGTAACGTGAGGGAGACCCAGTACTTC

V gene: TRBV29-1
D gene: TRBD2
clone size: once
J gene: TRBJ2-7
CDR3 protein: CSVPGLAGSKDSYEQYF
CDR3 DNA: TGCAGCGTTCCGGGACTAGCGGGCAGCAAAGACTCCTACGAGCAGTACTTC

V gene: TRBV10-3
D gene: NA
clone size: many
J gene: TRBJ2-3
CDR3 protein: CAISESMDTQYF
CDR3 DNA: TGTGCCATCAGTGAGTCGATGGATACGCAGTATTTT

V gene: TRBV5-1
D gene: NA
clone size: NA
J gene: TRBJ2-5
CDR3 protein: CASRPAGPETQYF
CDR3 DNA: TGCGCCAGCCGCCCTGCAGGTCCCGAGACCCAGTACTTC

V gene: TRBV28
D gene: TRBD2
clone size: NA
J gene: TRBJ2-3
CDR3 protein: CASTGREPPDTQYF
CDR3 DNA: TGTGCCAGCACGGGGCGGGAGCCCCCAGATACGCAGTATTTT

V gene: TRBV29-1
D gene: NA
clone size: few
J gene: TRBJ2-2
CDR3 protein: CSVNPNTGELFF
CDR3 DNA: TGCAGCGTTAACCCGAACACCGGGGAGCTGTTTTTT

V gene: TRBV15
D gene: NA
clone size: NA
J gene: TRBJ2-7
CDR3 protein: CATSRDVSGAFEQYF
CDR3 DNA: TGTGCCACCAGCAGAGATGTGTCAGGGGCATTCGAGCAGTACTTC

V gene: TRBV20-1
D gene: NA
clone size: NA
J gene: TRBJ1-2
CDR3 protein: CSARQNYGYTF
CDR3 DNA: TGCAGTGCTAGACAAAACTATGGCTACACCTTC

V gene: TRBV27
D gene: NA
clone size: NA
J gene: TRBJ1-2
CDR3 protein: CASRKTRDTGDGYTF
CDR3 DNA: TGTGCCAGCAGAAAAACCCGGGACACGGGTGATGGCTACACCTTC

V gene: TRBV7-9
D gene: TRBD1
clone size: NA
J gene: TRBJ2-7
CDR3 protein: CASTTGTGHYEQYF
CDR3 DNA: TGTGCCAGCACCACCGGGACAGGTCACTACGAGCAGTACTTC

V gene: TRBV30
D gene: NA
clone size: few
J gene: TRBJ2-5
CDR3 protein: CAWSVLGVETQYF
CDR3 DNA: TGTGCCTGGAGTGTTCTAGGGGTGGAGACCCAGTACTTC

V gene: TRBV7-2
D gene: NA
clone size: NA
J gene: TRBJ2-7
CDR3 protein: CASSLAGSGEQYF
CDR3 DNA: TGTGCCAGCAGCTTAGCTGGGTCTGGCGAGCAGTACTTC

V gene: TRBV30
D gene: NA
clone size: few
J gene: TRBJ1-5
CDR3 protein: CAWSPTGSQPQHF
CDR3 DNA: TGTGCCTGGAGTCCGACAGGATCTCAGCCCCAGCATTTT

V gene: TRBV20-1
D gene: NA
clone size: few
J gene: TRBJ1-2
CDR3 protein: CSALGPGGYTF
CDR3 DNA: TGCAGTGCACTCGGACCAGGAGGCTACACCTTC

V gene: TRBV18
D gene: NA
clone size: few
J gene: TRBJ1-1
CDR3 protein: CASNSAQGYTEAFF
CDR3 DNA: TGTGCCAGCAATTCCGCGCAAGGGTACACTGAAGCTTTCTTT

V gene: TRBV29-1
D gene: NA
clone size: few
J gene: TRBJ2-2
CDR3 protein: CSVEALANTGELFF
CDR3 DNA: TGCAGCGTTGAAGCTCTTGCGAACACCGGGGAGCTGTTTTTT

V gene: TRBV28
D gene: NA
clone size: NA
J gene: TRBJ2-7
CDR3 protein: CASVNRRYEQYF
CDR3 DNA: TGTGCCAGCGTTAATCGCCGCTACGAGCAGTACTTC

V gene: TRBV10-3
D gene: TRBD1
clone size: few
J gene: TRBJ2-1
CDR3 protein: CAITSTGPYNEQFF
CDR3 DNA: TGTGCCATCACCTCGACAGGGCCCTACAATGAGCAGTTCTTC

V gene: TRBV5-4
D gene: TRBD2
clone size: NA
J gene: TRBJ2-1
CDR3 protein: CASSGGSSYNEQFF
CDR3 DNA: TGTGCCAGCAGCGGCGGGAGCTCCTACAATGAGCAGTTCTTC

V gene: TRBV19
D gene: NA
clone size: NA
J gene: TRBJ2-3
CDR3 protein: CASSIGGTVSTDTQYF
CDR3 DNA: TGTGCCAGTAGTATTGGAGGGACGGTTAGCACAGATACGCAGTATTTT

V gene: TRBV28
D gene: TRBD2
clone size: NA
J gene: TRBJ2-5
CDR3 protein: CASSLVAAGGETQYF
CDR3 DNA: TGTGCCAGCAGTTTAGTGGCAGCGGGAGGCGAGACCCAGTACTTC

V gene: TRBV7-8
D gene: TRBD2
clone size: few
J gene: TRBJ2-3
CDR3 protein: CASSWASGSVGPDTQYF
CDR3 DNA: TGTGCCAGCAGCTGGGCTAGCGGGAGTGTGGGGCCAGATACGCAGTATTTT

V gene: TRBV30
D gene: NA
clone size: NA
J gene: TRBJ2-3
CDR3 protein: CAWTAPPSTDTQYF
CDR3 DNA: TGTGCCTGGACCGCCCCGCCGAGTACAGATACGCAGTATTTT

V gene: TRBV29-1
D gene: NA
clone size: NA
J gene: TRBJ1-2
CDR3 protein: CSVWENRAYGYTF
CDR3 DNA: TGCAGCGTGTGGGAGAACAGGGCCTATGGCTACACCTTC

V gene: TRBV9
D gene: NA
clone size: NA
J gene: TRBJ1-1
CDR3 protein: CASSAWSVNTEAFF
CDR3 DNA: TGTGCCAGCAGCGCGTGGAGCGTGAACACTGAAGCTTTCTTT

V gene: TRBV13
D gene: NA
clone size: NA
J gene: TRBJ1-1
CDR3 protein: CASSLQRNTEAFF
CDR3 DNA: TGTGCCAGCAGCCTTCAGAGGAACACTGAAGCTTTCTTT

V gene: TRBV5-1
D gene: NA
clone size: few
J gene: TRBJ2-1
CDR3 protein: CASGTPRGSNEQFF
CDR3 DNA: TGCGCCAGCGGCACTCCAAGGGGGTCGAATGAGCAGTTCTTC

V gene: TRBV7-9
D gene: TRBD1
clone size: NA
J gene: TRBJ1-1
CDR3 protein: CASSLSQGSTEAFF
CDR3 DNA: TGTGCCAGCAGTTTATCACAGGGGAGCACTGAAGCTTTCTTT

V gene: TRBV29-1
D gene: NA
clone size: NA
J gene: TRBJ2-7
CDR3 protein: CSVNRITGSYEQYF
CDR3 DNA: TGCAGCGTCAACAGGATAACAGGCTCCTACGAGCAGTACTTC

V gene: TRBV30
D gene: TRBD2
clone size: few
J gene: TRBJ2-7
CDR3 protein: CAWSEPSGYLYEQYF
CDR3 DNA: TGTGCCTGGAGTGAACCTAGCGGATACCTCTACGAGCAGTACTTC

V gene: TRBV9
D gene: TRBD2
clone size: NA
J gene: TRBJ2-5
CDR3 protein: CASSPRGRTQETQYF
CDR3 DNA: TGTGCCAGCAGCCCGCGGGGGAGAACCCAAGAGACCCAGTACTTC

V gene: TRBV29-1
D gene: NA
clone size: few
J gene: TRBJ2-6
CDR3 protein: CSGNWVAGANVLTF
CDR3 DNA: TGCAGCGGTAACTGGGTAGCTGGGGCCAACGTCCTGACTTTC

V gene: TRBV27
D gene: TRBD2
clone size: NA
J gene: TRBJ2-5
CDR3 protein: CASSLTSGHQETQYF
CDR3 DNA: TGTGCCAGCAGTTTGACTAGCGGGCACCAAGAGACCCAGTACTTC

V gene: TRBV6-1
D gene: NA
clone size: NA
J gene: TRBJ1-1
CDR3 protein: CASSKNRDWNTEAFF
CDR3 DNA: TGTGCCAGCAGTAAAAACCGGGACTGGAACACTGAAGCTTTCTTT

V gene: TRBV29-1
D gene: TRBD2
clone size: NA
J gene: TRBJ2-1
CDR3 protein: CSVEGLAGGGFREQFF
CDR3 DNA: TGCAGCGTTGAGGGACTAGCGGGAGGCGGGTTTCGTGAGCAGTTCTTC

V gene: TRBV7-2
D gene: NA
clone size: NA
J gene: TRBJ2-4
CDR3 protein: CASSSADIQYF
CDR3 DNA: TGTGCCAGCAGCTCGGCGGACATTCAGTACTTC

V gene: TRBV5-1
D gene: NA
clone size: NA
J gene: TRBJ2-3
CDR3 protein: CASSLRETRELRPDTQYF
CDR3 DNA: TGCGCCAGCAGCTTAAGGGAAACGAGGGAGTTGAGGCCAGATACGCAGTATTTT

V gene: TRBV4-3
D gene: NA
clone size: NA
J gene: TRBJ2-2
CDR3 protein: CASSQDPLVNTGELFF
CDR3 DNA: TGCGCCAGCAGCCAAGATCCACTAGTCAACACCGGGGAGCTGTTTTTT

V gene: TRBV28
D gene: NA
clone size: few
J gene: TRBJ2-7
CDR3 protein: CASSAISYSYEQYF
CDR3 DNA: TGTGCCAGCAGTGCCATCAGTTATTCCTACGAGCAGTACTTC

V gene: TRBV27
D gene: NA
clone size: few
J gene: TRBJ1-1
CDR3 protein: CASSPEFTEAFF
CDR3 DNA: TGTGCCAGCAGTCCGGAGTTCACTGAAGCTTTCTTT

V gene: TRBV18
D gene: TRBD1
clone size: few
J gene: TRBJ1-2
CDR3 protein: CASSPLDRGGGYTF
CDR3 DNA: TGTGCCAGCTCACCACTAGACAGGGGAGGAGGCTACACCTTC

V gene: TRBV4-3
D gene: NA
clone size: NA
J gene: TRBJ2-1
CDR3 protein: CASSQDVFSEQFF
CDR3 DNA: TGCGCCAGCAGCCAAGATGTCTTCTCTGAGCAGTTCTTC

V gene: TRBV4-1
D gene: NA
clone size: few
J gene: TRBJ2-1
CDR3 protein: CASSPEPDRSSYNEQFF
CDR3 DNA: TGCGCCAGCAGCCCAGAACCGGACCGAAGCTCCTACAATGAGCAGTTCTTC

V gene: TRBV5-1
D gene: TRBD1
clone size: few
J gene: TRBJ2-1
CDR3 protein: CASSPGTGYNEQFF
CDR3 DNA: TGCGCCAGCAGCCCCGGGACAGGTTACAATGAGCAGTTCTTC

V gene: TRBV7-2
D gene: NA
clone size: NA
J gene: TRBJ1-1
CDR3 protein: CASSLNTEAFF
CDR3 DNA: TGTGCCAGCTCTCTAAACACTGAAGCTTTCTTT

V gene: TRBV30
D gene: TRBD2
clone size: NA
J gene: TRBJ2-5
CDR3 protein: CAWSAGLAEETQYF
CDR3 DNA: TGTGCCTGGAGTGCGGGACTAGCGGAAGAGACCCAGTACTTC

V gene: TRBV5-1
D gene: NA
clone size: few
J gene: TRBJ2-7
CDR3 protein: CASSPRTETYEQYF
CDR3 DNA: TGCGCCAGCAGCCCCCGGACGGAGACCTACGAGCAGTACTTC

V gene: TRBV28
D gene: NA
clone size: few
J gene: TRBJ2-3
CDR3 protein: CASSSQTADTDTQYF
CDR3 DNA: TGTGCCAGCAGTTCGCAGACAGCGGACACAGATACGCAGTATTTT

V gene: TRBV29-1
D gene: NA
clone size: NA
J gene: TRBJ1-2
CDR3 protein: CSVGGLLTYGYTF
CDR3 DNA: TGCAGCGTTGGGGGGTTACTGACGTATGGCTACACCTTC

V gene: TRBV29-1
D gene: NA
clone size: NA
J gene: TRBJ2-7
CDR3 protein: CSVGRGYEQYF
CDR3 DNA: TGCAGCGTTGGGAGGGGCTACGAGCAGTACTTC

V gene: TRBV29-1
D gene: NA
clone size: few
J gene: TRBJ2-7
CDR3 protein: CSVVWGSRSEQYF
CDR3 DNA: TGCAGCGTTGTATGGGGGAGTAGGAGCGAGCAGTACTTC